Presented here are 9 T cell receptor beta chains from one specimen sequenced in a study of Graves' ophthalmopathy and Graves' hyperthyroidism. RNA transcripts provided the template for amplifying TCR beta CDR3 regions. HTBI primers served in a first-round RT-PCR, which a second-round multiplex PCR followed. TCRdb independently ran MiXCR on the multiplex PCR reads; one entry per CDR3 protein. There are hundreds of thousands of distinct CDR3 sequences in the sample; about 24% occur only once, and approximately 6.5% lies in the top ten. Material: peripheral blood. The receptors originated from a young woman with stable Graves' hyperthyroidism. Some clones in this sample may be carry-over from other donors' samples.

Details on this clonotype: This may be a read error, as it is one base from a much larger clone. The CDR3: CASSLRAQETQCF. The CDR3 region has the DNA TGTGCCAGCAGTCTACGGGCCCAAGAGACCCAGTGCTTC. This sequence joins TRBV2 and TRBJ2-5; no clear D. The CDR3 is 13 residues long. Germline CDR1 SNHLY, CDR2 FYNNEI.

There are a few counts of this clonotype. CDR3 coding DNA: TGTGCCACCGGAGGCGGGGGCCAAGAGACCCAGTACTTC. Its translation is CATGGGGQETQYF. This chain links TRBV24-1 with TRBJ2-5, with 7 positions matching TRBD2. The ends lost 9 bases at V and 1 base at J; junction bases unmatched: 4. This CDR3 is 13 amino acids long. CDR1 is KGHDR, CDR2 SFDVKD, per germline.

In this sample, this clonotype turned up many times. The rearrangement uses TRBV30 and TRBJ2-7; 11 bases match TRBD1. The germline V gene encodes CDR1 GTSNPN and CDR2 SVGIG (reference sequence). The CDR3 contains 15 residues. J gave up 4 bases and V 4 bases, and 9 bases lay outside the gene matches. CDR3 protein: CAWNPSGQGAYEQYF. CDR3 in DNA: TGTGCCTGGAATCCCAGCGGACAGGGGGCTTACGAGCAGTACTTC.

This clonotype was observed at least ten times. CDR3 sequence reads: CASSRQGSETQYF. CDR3 DNA sequence: TGTGCCAGCAGTCGACAGGGCAGCGAGACCCAGTACTTC. The chain couples TRBV14 to TRBJ2-5; 7 nucleotides line up with TRBD1. The CDR3 has 13 residues. Germline loops: CDR1 SGHDN, CDR2 FVKESK. Trimming at V came to 6 bases and at J to 5 bases, leaving 6 bases not matched to a gene.

Here the CDR3 reads CASSLRQSLSEQYF. The CDR3 nucleotides read TGTGCCAGCAGCTTACGGCAGAGTCTAAGCGAGCAGTACTTC. The chain uses TRBV7-8 and TRBJ2-7; D gene unclear. Germline loops: CDR1 SGHVS, CDR2 FQNEAQ. Trimming pared 2 bases from V and 6 bases from J, leaving 14 bases between. The length of the CDR3 is 14 residues.

The sample holds many counts of this clonotype. This chain uses TRBV5-1 with TRBJ2-7; D may be TRBD1 (5 bases). Between the trimmed V and J ends, which lost 0 bases and 1 base, there was a span of 14 bases. Germline V gene lookup returns CDR1 SGHRS and CDR2 YFSETQ. The CDR3 has 16 residues. CDR3 sequence reads: CASSLAGRDPSYEQYF. Written as DNA, the CDR3 is TGCGCCAGCAGCTTGGCCGGCAGGGATCCTTCCTACGAGCAGTACTTC.

The chain is built from TRBV28 and TRBJ2-7, with 9 bases matching TRBD2. CDR3 length equals 15 residues. J lost 4 bases, V lost 3 bases, and 7 bases had no gene match. Germline-derived CDR1 and CDR2 are MDHEN and SYDVKM. CDR3 sequence reads: CASSLGREGRYEQYF. In nucleotides, the CDR3 is TGTGCCAGCAGTTTGGGGCGGGAGGGCCGGTACGAGCAGTACTTC.

This clonotype was observed at least ten times. The chain links TRBV29-1 to TRBJ2-5, with D perhaps matching TRBD1 (6 bases). V was trimmed by 4 bases and J by 2 bases, leaving 14 bases between them. The germline CDR1 and CDR2 sequences are SQVTM and ANQGSEA. The CDR3 runs to 14 residues. The CDR3 spells CSVAGQLGQETQYF. DNA of the CDR3: TGCAGCGTTGCCGGACAGCTCGGTCAAGAGACCCAGTACTTC.

This chain links TRBV20-1 with TRBJ1-2; D uncertain. CDR1 and CDR2 (germline): DFQATT, SNEGSKA (reference sequence). Trimming pared 0 bases from V and 3 bases from J, leaving 11 bases between. This CDR3 has 14 amino acids. This CDR3 reads CSARDEVFHYGYTF. The CDR3 DNA is TGCAGTGCTAGAGATGAGGTGTTCCACTATGGCTACACCTTC.